This is a list of T cell receptor beta chains from one sample in a study of blood T cell repertoires in COVID-19. TCRdb keeps only in-frame clones here, not all; method: immunoSEQ multiplex PCR. The sample lists 200,000 to 250,000 clones; around 86% were seen once. The sample taken for sequencing was PBMCs or T cells enriched from blood (not recorded which). These receptors were obtained from a woman aged 45-59 years with acute COVID-19. Each CDR3 is given with its conserved first and last residue. A D gene is named only where the DNA matches it firmly. The listing skips clone size in some rows; elsewhere it reads once, few, many or a size class.

TRBD1 15 TRBJ1-6 . TRBV7-9 TGTGCCAGCAGCTTGAGGACAGGGGGTAATTCACCCCTCCACTTT CASSLRTGGNSPLHF
TRBD1 14 TRBJ1-2 . TRBV7-6 TGTGCCAGCAGTCCAGGGGGGATTAACTATGGCTACACCTTC CASSPGGINYGYTF
. 13 TRBJ2-6 . TRBV7-8 TGTGCCAGCGCAGGGTCTGGGGCCAACGTCCTGACTTTC CASAGSGANVLTF
TRBD2 12 TRBJ2-3 . TRBV7-9 TGTGCCAGCGGCAGGGAGGGGGATACGCAGTATTTT CASGREGDTQYF
TRBD2 17 TRBJ2-1 . TRBV15 TGTGCCACCAGCAGACTCGGACTAGCGGGGGGGCTTAATGAGCAGTTCTTC CATSRLGLAGGLNEQFF
TRBD2 15 TRBJ2-7 . TRBV15 TGTGCCACCAGCAGAGATTGGAGCGGGAGGTACGAGCAGTACTTC CATSRDWSGRYEQYF
. 15 TRBJ1-2 . TRBV4-1 TGCGCCAGCAGCCAGTCAATTTCCGGTATCTATGGCTACACCTTC CASSQSISGIYGYTF
TRBD1 14 TRBJ2-7 . TRBV2 TGTGCCAGCACCACACAGGGGCCTTCGGTGGAGCAGTACTTC CASTTQGPSVEQYF
TRBD2 15 TRBJ2-7 . TRBV11-2 TGTGCCAGCAGCTTAGTCCTAGCGGGGTCCTACGAGCAGTACTTC CASSLVLAGSYEQYF
. 13 TRBJ2-7 . TRBV6-5 TGTGCCAGCAGCCCGGACATCTCCTACGAGCAGTACTTC CASSPDISYEQYF
. 11 TRBJ1-2 . TRBV29-1 TGCAGCGTCGAACAGGGTAGTGGCTACACCTTC CSVEQGSGYTF
TRBD1 15 TRBJ2-1 . TRBV18 TGTGCCAGCTCCCAGGGGGTAGTTGTTAACAATGAGCAGTTCTTC CASSQGVVVNNEQFF
TRBD2 17 TRBJ2-3 few TRBV7-6 TGTGCCAGCAGCTTATACCGCGGGGGTGAAATCACAGATACGCAGTATTTT CASSLYRGGEITDTQYF
. 13 TRBJ1-5 . TRBV18 TGTGCCAGCTCATCGCTGGCGGATCAGCCCCAGCATTTT CASSSLADQPQHF
TRBD1 13 TRBJ2-7 . TRBV29-1 TGCAGCGTTCCGGGACAGGGTTCCTACGAGCAGTACTTC CSVPGQGSYEQYF
. 15 TRBJ1-2 . TRBV7-2 TGTGCCAGCAGCTTAATGACAGGAGGCCTCTCCGGCTACACCTTC CASSLMTGGLSGYTF
. 16 TRBJ1-3 . TRBV28 TGTGCCACCATAGGGGCCAGGGGAGTGCGTGGAAACACCATATATTTT CATIGARGVRGNTIYF
. 14 TRBJ2-4 . TRBV28 TGTGCCAGCAGTCATGGGACAACCAAAAACATTCAGTACTTC CASSHGTTKNIQYF
TRBD2 17 TRBJ2-3 . TRBV3-1/TRBV3-2 TGTGCCAGCAGCCAAGATTTTCCTAGCGGGAGCCCAGATACGCAGTATTTT CASSQDFPSGSPDTQYF
. 14 TRBJ1-1 . TRBV19 TGTGCCAGTAGTATCGCAGGGTGGAGCACTGAAGCTTTCTTT CASSIAGWSTEAFF
. 15 TRBJ2-7 . TRBV7-2 TGTGCCAGCAGCTTAGACTGGACACCGATTTACGAGCAGTACTTC CASSLDWTPIYEQYF
. 13 TRBJ1-1 . TRBV12-3/TRBV12-4 TGTGCCAGCACCCTCGGTCCCGGGTGGGAAGCTTTCTTT CASTLGPGWEAFF
TRBD2 18 TRBJ2-2 . TRBV9 TGTGCCAGCAGCGTAGGGCTAGCGGGGGTCTCGGGGACCGGGGAGCTGTTTTTT CASSVGLAGVSGTGELFF
TRBD2 14 TRBJ2-1 . TRBV5-1 TGCGCCAGCAACCCGGGACTAGACGGGAATGAGCAGTTCTTC CASNPGLDGNEQFF
. 13 TRBJ1-1 few TRBV2 TGTGCCAGCAATAGTAACCCGAACACTGAAGCTTTCTTT CASNSNPNTEAFF
. 14 TRBJ2-1 . TRBV19 TGTGCCAGCACCGGTGGAGTCAAGGTCCATGAGCAGTTCTTC CASTGGVKVHEQFF
. 15 TRBJ2-5 . TRBV18 TGTGCCAGCTCACCACCGGCCCCCCTTCAAGAGACCCAGTACTTC CASSPPAPLQETQYF
. 13 TRBJ1-4 . TRBV28 TGTGCCAGCAGTTTTCAGACAGCTGAAAAACTGTTTTTT CASSFQTAEKLFF
. 12 TRBJ2-1 . TRBV7-2 TGTGCCAGCAGCTTAATTTCCTATGAGCAGTTCTTC CASSLISYEQFF
. 15 TRBJ2-6 . TRBV5-1 TGCGCCAGCAGTTCAGAAGTGGCTGGGGCCAACGTCCTGACTTTC CASSSEVAGANVLTF
. 17 TRBJ2-3 . TRBV7-2 TGTGCCAGCAGCTTCCGGGACAGGGTAGCGGGGGGAGATACGCAGTATTTT CASSFRDRVAGGDTQYF
TRBD1 17 TRBJ1-3 . TRBV7-6 TGTGCCAGCAGCAATAAAACAGGGACAGGCTCTGGAAACACCATATATTTT CASSNKTGTGSGNTIYF
TRBD2 15 TRBJ2-1 . TRBV7-2 TGTGCCAGCAGCTTTAGCGGGAGTGTCTACAATGAGCAGTTCTTC CASSFSGSVYNEQFF
TRBD2 15 TRBJ2-7 . TRBV6-1 TGTGCCAGCAGTGAACAGGGACTATCCAACTACGAGCAGTACTTC CASSEQGLSNYEQYF
. 14 TRBJ1-1 . TRBV18 TGTGCCAGCTCACCGACGGGGGGGGGCACTGAAGCTTTCTTT CASSPTGGGTEAFF
. 16 TRBJ2-1 . TRBV7-3 TGTGCCAGCAGCTTCGGTCACAGGGAGGGTGCAAATGAGCAGTTCTTC CASSFGHREGANEQFF
TRBD1 14 TRBJ2-5 . TRBV11-3 TGTGCCAGCAGCTTGACAGGGCCCCAAGAGACCCAGTACTTC CASSLTGPQETQYF